Below are 32 T cell receptor beta chains sequenced from a single sample in a study of cytomegalovirus exposure and HLA in healthy donors. The table came from immunoSEQ multiplex PCR; TCRdb's copy has only in-frame clones and leaves some out. Of 130,000 or so clones in the sample, around nine tenths were seen once. Sequenced sample: PBMCs. These receptors were collected from a young man in good health and CMV-seronegative.

This CDR3 is CASLQGPSGNTIYF. The CDR3 nucleotides read TGTGCTTCCCTACAGGGCCCCTCTGGAAACACCATATATTTT. The chain joins TRBV7-2 to TRBJ1-3, with a possible D match to TRBD1 (6 bases). The CDR3 runs to 14 residues. The germline gives CDR1 SGHTA, CDR2 FQGNSA.

The chain is built from TRBV7-9 and TRBJ2-7; D uncertain. Germline V gene data show CDR1 as SEHNR and CDR2 as FQNEAQ (reference sequence). V was cut by 6 bases and J by 2 bases, with 14 bases left in between. The CDR3 is made up of 14 amino acids. CDR3 region: CASSQTNSAYEQYF. As DNA, the CDR3 is TGTGCCAGCAGTCAAACTAATTCCGCCTACGAGCAGTACTTC.

The table lists this clone with a count of one. This chain links TRBV9 with TRBJ1-1, with a possible D match to TRBD1 (6 bases). This CDR3 spans 14 amino acids. The germline V and J ends were trimmed by 2 bases and 1 base, with 9 bases remaining between them. Germline lookup yields CDR1 SGDLS and CDR2 YYNGEE. CDR3 nucleotide sequence: TGTGCCAGCAGCGTCAGGACAGCGAACACTGAAGCTTTCTTT. It is translated as CASSVRTANTEAFF.

V and J are TRBV18 and TRBJ2-5; a possible D gene is TRBD2 (6 bases). Germline loops: CDR1 KGHSH, CDR2 LQKENI. V was cut by 3 bases and J by 4 bases, with 9 bases left in between. The CDR3 is 13 residues long. CDR3 amino acids: CASSPLEGETQYF. For the CDR3, the DNA is TGTGCCAGCTCACCGCTGGAGGGAGAGACCCAGTACTTC.

The CDR3: CASSSWPSGNTIYF. In DNA, the CDR3 is TGTGCCAGCAGTAGTTGGCCTTCTGGAAACACCATATATTTT. The genes are TRBV6-1 and TRBJ1-3; D is undetermined. V lost 5 bases and J 1 base, leaving 9 bases between the germline ends. Germline V gene lookup returns CDR1 MNHNS and CDR2 SASEGT. CDR3 length: 14 amino acids.

The chain carries TRBV27 and TRBJ2-7; D perhaps matches TRBD2 (5 bases). In germline, CDR1 is MNHEY, CDR2 SMNVEV (reference sequence). The V gene lost 5 bases and the J gene lost 1 base, with 12 bases spanning the gap. This CDR3 spans 14 amino acids. DNA for the CDR3: TGTGCCAGCAGTACGAGGGTCGGGTCCTACGAGCAGTACTTC. It yields the protein CASSTRVGSYEQYF.

A single count supports this clone. CDR3 loop: CAISERASNPREDQPQHF. As DNA, the CDR3 is TGTGCCATCAGTGAAAGAGCCAGTAACCCGCGGGAGGATCAGCCCCAGCATTTT. J is TRBJ1-5 and V is TRBV10-3, with D hard to call. The CDR3 runs to 18 residues. Per the germline V gene, CDR1 is ENHRY and CDR2 is SYGVKD. The ends were cut back, 3 bases at V and 5 bases at J, with 23 bases in the middle.

The gene calls are TRBV7-9 and TRBJ2-7, with D perhaps TRBD2 (5 bases). CDR1 and CDR2 (germline): SEHNR, FQNEAQ (reference sequence). The CDR3 sequence is 13 residues long. V lost 3 bases to trimming and J lost 1 base, with 7 bases between them. In nucleotides, the CDR3 is TGTGCCAGCAGCTTTGGGGAGTCCTACGAGCAGTACTTC. It translates to CASSFGESYEQYF.

V usage is TRBV4-2 and J usage is TRBJ2-6; TRBD1 aligns across 8 bases. Per the germline V gene, CDR1 is LGHNA and CDR2 is YNFKEQ. This CDR3 comprises 16 residues. Germline trimming cut 5 bases from V and 3 bases from J; bases unmatched to any gene: 6. This CDR3 is CASSKTGEYGANVLTF. For the CDR3, the DNA is TGTGCCAGCAGCAAGACAGGGGAGTATGGGGCCAACGTCCTGACTTTC.

The chain combines TRBV5-4 with TRBJ1-6; possibly TRBD1 for D (5 bases). Trimming took 4 bases from V and 6 from J, leaving 17 bases between them. Germline V gives CDR1 SGHNT, CDR2 YYREEE (reference sequence). There are 16 residues in the CDR3. CDR3 sequence: CASSLGGQGLNSPLHF. In DNA, the CDR3 is TGTGCCAGCAGCCTGGGGGGTCAGGGCCTTAATTCACCCCTCCACTTT.

The chain employs TRBV10-3 and TRBJ2-3; 8 bases agree with TRBD2. Germline V gene lookup returns CDR1 ENHRY and CDR2 SYGVKD. The CDR3 totals 13 residues. V gave up 11 bases and J gave up 6 bases; unmatched junction bases: 10. CDR3 in amino acids: CAARGGADDTQYF. As DNA, the CDR3 is TGTGCCGCCCGGGGGGGTGCAGATGATACGCAGTATTTT.

The rearrangement joins TRBV27 to TRBJ1-3; 8 bases are a match to TRBD1. The V segment lost 2 bases and the J segment 4 bases; nucleotides outside the gene matches: 1. Germline V gives CDR1 MNHEY, CDR2 SMNVEV (reference sequence). This CDR3 comprises 14 residues. The CDR3 DNA reads as TGTGCCAGCAGTTTACAGGGGGCCGGAAACACCATATATTTT. Amino acid sequence: CASSLQGAGNTIYF.

The chain employs TRBV19 and TRBJ1-1; 9 bases fit TRBD1. The V gene's germline CDR1 is LNHDA and CDR2 SQIVND (reference sequence). The V gene end was trimmed by 5 bases and the J gene end by 0 bases; junction bases not matched to a gene: 4. The CDR3 spans 15 residues. This chain's CDR3 is CASSLTGGLNTEAFF. The CDR3 bases are TGTGCCAGTAGTTTGACAGGGGGATTGAACACTGAAGCTTTCTTT.

CDR3 sequence (DNA): TGTGCCAGCAGCCAAGAGGCTAGCGGGGGAGGGAATGAGCAGTTCTTC. It translates to CASSQEASGGGNEQFF. J is TRBJ2-1 and V is TRBV4-2, with 10 nucleotides matching TRBD2. CDR1 and CDR2 from the germline V gene are LGHNA and YNFKEQ. V was pared by 0 bases and J by 7 bases, with 6 bases of the junction left unmatched. This CDR3 region has 16 residues.

The rearrangement joins TRBV6-5 to TRBJ1-1; the match to TRBD1 covers 8 bases. Trimming cost V 4 bases and J 8 bases; bases outside gene matches: 6. This CDR3 is built from 13 residues. The germline V gene has CDR1 MNHEY and CDR2 SVGAGI. This chain's CDR3 is CASSSRWDREAFF. In nucleotides, the CDR3 is TGTGCCAGCAGTTCCCGTTGGGACAGGGAAGCTTTCTTT.

This chain joins TRBV5-6 and TRBJ2-2; 9 nucleotides agree with TRBD1. The junction had 5 bases not matched to a gene; V was cut back by 0 bases and J by 5 bases. The length of the CDR3 is 16 residues. CDR1 is SGHDT and CDR2 is YYEEEE in the germline V gene. The CDR3 bases are TGTGCCAGCAGCTTGGGCTGGGACAGGGAGACCGGGGAGCTGTTTTTT. Protein product: CASSLGWDRETGELFF.

This chain links TRBV6-1 with TRBJ2-7, with D unresolved. Per the germline V gene, CDR1 is MNHNS and CDR2 is SASEGT. The CDR3 extends over 14 amino acids. Trimming shortened V by 11 bases and J by 6 bases, and 23 bases separated the two germline ends. CDR3 in DNA: TGTGCCGGCGCATTAGACAACTTTTTCGCCGAGCAGTACTTC. It is translated as CAGALDNFFAEQYF.

The V call is TRBV15, the J call TRBJ1-2; the match to TRBD1 covers 8 bases. The CDR3 is 16 amino acids. V shed 0 bases, J shed 8 bases, and the junction held 11 bases outside the gene matches. Germline loops: CDR1 LNHNV, CDR2 YYDKDF (reference sequence). For the CDR3, the DNA is TGTGCCACCAGCAGAGACTTGGGGACAGGTGGTGGGGGCTACACCTTC. Its translation is CATSRDLGTGGGGYTF.

V usage is TRBV2 and J usage is TRBJ2-3; D unresolved. The CDR3 consists of 14 residues. V lost 2 bases and J 2 bases, leaving 8 bases between the germline ends. The germline gives CDR1 SNHLY, CDR2 FYNNEI. Here the CDR3 DNA reads TGTGCCAGCAGTGAATGGGCAGTCACAGATACGCAGTATTTT. Protein sequence: CASSEWAVTDTQYF.

The chain employs TRBV18 and TRBJ2-4, with a tentative D call TRBD1 (6 bases). This CDR3 region has 14 residues. Germline lookup yields CDR1 KGHSH and CDR2 LQKENI. V was shortened by 6 bases and J by 0 bases, with 9 bases between the two germline ends. This CDR3 reads CASSQGIAKNIQYF. DNA of the CDR3: TGTGCCAGCTCCCAGGGGATAGCCAAAAACATTCAGTACTTC.

The chain joins TRBV19 to TRBJ2-2; 11 bases are shared with TRBD2. Trimming at V came to 7 bases and at J to 3 bases, leaving 13 bases not matched to a gene. The CDR3 consists of 18 residues. Germline V gene lookup returns CDR1 LNHDA and CDR2 SQIVND (reference sequence). As DNA, the CDR3 is TGTGCCAGTACTAGCCTTGGTAGCGGGGGGGCTTACACCGGGGAGCTGTTTTTT. This codes for CASTSLGSGGAYTGELFF. The full variable domain, rest sourced from reference TRBV19 and TRBJ2-2, is DGGITQSPKYLFRKEGQNVTLSCEQNLNHDAMYWYRQDPGQGLRLIYYSQIVNDFQKGDIAEGYSVSREKKESFPLTVTSAQKNPTAFYLCASTSLGSGGAYTGELFFGEGSRLTVL.

The J gene is TRBJ2-7, the V gene TRBV5-5; 7 positions agree with TRBD1. V trimming: 2 bases; J trimming: 3 bases; junction bases outside the gene matches: 5. Germline CDR1 SGHKS, CDR2 YYEKEE (reference sequence). The CDR3 loop spans 14 amino acids. The DNA for the CDR3 is TGTGCCAGCAGCTTTCGACAGGGCGACTACGAGCAGTACTTC. Translation gives CASSFRQGDYEQYF.

This clone was observed a handful of times. The CDR3 protein is CASSTKGGADYEQYF. DNA of the CDR3: TGTGCCAGCAGCACTAAGGGAGGGGCGGACTACGAGCAGTACTTC. The chain recombines TRBV7-9 with TRBJ2-7; 7 bases map to TRBD2. The J segment lost 3 bases and the V segment lost 5 bases, leaving 10 bases of the junction unmatched. The V gene's germline CDR1 is SEHNR and CDR2 FQNEAQ (reference sequence). There are 15 residues in the CDR3.

The chain has TRBV7-9 and TRBJ2-5; possibly TRBD2 for D (6 bases). The CDR3 totals 14 residues. Germline CDR1 and CDR2: SEHNR and FQNEAQ (reference sequence). V dropped 2 bases and J dropped 4 bases, with 11 bases sitting between them. The CDR3 DNA is TGTGCCAGCAGCTTATGGCAGGGAGGAGAGACCCAGTACTTC. Its protein is CASSLWQGGETQYF.

The chain carries TRBV7-9 and TRBJ2-7; D may be TRBD2 (5 bases). The V end lost 5 bases, the J end lost 6 bases, and 17 bases lay between the germline ends. Germline V gene data show CDR1 as SEHNR and CDR2 as FQNEAQ (reference sequence). The CDR3 spans 14 residues. In DNA, the CDR3 is TGTGCCAGCAGCCTCGACTCCAGTCTAGCCGAGCAGTACTTC. It is translated as CASSLDSSLAEQYF. The full variable domain, completed using reference TRBV7-9 and TRBJ2-7, is DTGVSQNPRHKITKRGQNVTFRCDPISEHNRLYWYRQTLGQGPEFLTYFQNEAQLEKSRLLSDRFSAERPKGSFSTLEIQRTEQGDSAMYLCASSLDSSLAEQYFGPGTRLTVT.

The rearrangement links TRBV11-1 to TRBJ1-1; D is unclear. The CDR3 has 13 amino acids. The germline CDR1 and CDR2 sequences are SGHAT and FQDESV (reference sequence). V shed 5 bases and J shed 4 bases, with 11 bases lying between them. CDR3 residues: CASSLTLLTEAFF. DNA of the CDR3: TGTGCCAGCAGCCTTACCTTACTCACTGAAGCTTTCTTT.

This sequence joins TRBV18 and TRBJ1-4, with D perhaps matching TRBD1 (6 bases). The CDR3 covers 16 residues. CDR1 KGHSH and CDR2 LQKENI come from the germline V gene. The ends were cut back, 6 bases at V and 4 bases at J, with 18 bases in the middle. CDR3 DNA: TGTGCCAGCTCCCCCCAGGTCCCGGACAGTAATGAAAAACTGTTTTTT. It codes for CASSPQVPDSNEKLFF.

The chain links TRBV5-1 to TRBJ2-1; 7 bases agree with TRBD1. The CDR3 is 16 residues long. Germline V gene sequence: CDR1 SGHRS, CDR2 YFSETQ. J gave up 9 bases and V 4 bases, and 16 bases lay outside the gene matches. The CDR3 spells CASSVRQGRVVSEQFF. The CDR3 nucleotides read TGCGCCAGCAGCGTACGACAGGGTCGGGTGGTAAGTGAGCAGTTCTTC.

This rearrangement joins TRBV7-9 to TRBJ1-1; D remains ambiguous. V lost 3 bases and J 1 base, leaving 6 bases between the germline ends. Germline loops: CDR1 SEHNR, CDR2 FQNEAQ (reference sequence). This CDR3 region has 13 residues. The CDR3: CASSFGRNTEAFF. The CDR3 nucleotides are TGTGCCAGCAGCTTTGGCCGGAACACTGAAGCTTTCTTT.

The chain couples TRBV11-2 to TRBJ2-3; 7 nucleotides line up with TRBD1. Germline V gene sequence: CDR1 SGHAT, CDR2 FQNNGV. The CDR3 runs 16 residues. V shed 0 bases, J shed 2 bases, and the junction held 5 bases outside the gene matches. CDR3: CASSLDQQGITDTQYF. CDR3 in DNA: TGTGCCAGCAGCTTAGATCAACAGGGGATCACAGATACGCAGTATTTT.

This clone is a singleton in its sample. V is TRBV21-1 and J is TRBJ2-7; whether TRBD2, the table's D call, matches the DNA was not checked. TRBV21-1 is annotated as a pseudogene. The CDR3 contains 13 residues. The CDR3 DNA reads as TGTGCCAGGAGGCGGGGGACCGCTTACGAGCAGTACTTC. Protein: CARRRGTAYEQYF.

The rearrangement joins TRBV6-4 to TRBJ2-1; the match to TRBD2 covers 14 bases. Germline CDR1 is MRHNA and CDR2 is SNTAGT. Unmatched junction bases numbered 4, after V lost 3 bases and J lost 9 bases. CDR3 length equals 15 residues. CDR3 residues: CASSETSGGATEQFF. The CDR3 nucleotides are TGTGCCAGCAGTGAGACTAGCGGGGGGGCCACTGAGCAGTTCTTC.